The 2 T cell receptor beta chains below all came from one sample that was sequenced in a study of blood T cell repertoires in COVID-19. Assay used: immunoSEQ multiplex PCR; TCRdb lists only in-frame clones, some missing. The sample has 29,000 or so clones; 80% to 90% are singletons. The sample consisted of peripheral blood. These receptors originate from a human donor in a cohort sampled during active COVID-19.

This chain connects TRBV7-2 to TRBJ2-6; TRBD2 agrees at 7 bases. V dropped 3 bases and J dropped 1; count of bases not matched to a gene: 0. Germline assignment: CDR1 SGHTA and CDR2 FQGNSA. The CDR3 consists of 15 residues. CDR3 bases: TGTGCCAGCAGCTTGGGAGGGTCTGGGGCCAACGTCCTGACTTTC. This gives the protein CASSLGGSGANVLTF.

This clone was recorded once. J is TRBJ1-2 and V is TRBV7-8; 7 bases are shared with TRBD1. V was pared by 1 base and J by 1 base, with 6 bases of the junction left unmatched. This CDR3 comprises 16 residues. CDR1 SGHVS and CDR2 FQNEAQ come from the germline V gene. The CDR3 protein is CASSLGGTGVNYGYTF. CDR3 DNA: TGTGCCAGCAGCTTAGGGGGCACAGGGGTTAACTATGGCTACACCTTC.